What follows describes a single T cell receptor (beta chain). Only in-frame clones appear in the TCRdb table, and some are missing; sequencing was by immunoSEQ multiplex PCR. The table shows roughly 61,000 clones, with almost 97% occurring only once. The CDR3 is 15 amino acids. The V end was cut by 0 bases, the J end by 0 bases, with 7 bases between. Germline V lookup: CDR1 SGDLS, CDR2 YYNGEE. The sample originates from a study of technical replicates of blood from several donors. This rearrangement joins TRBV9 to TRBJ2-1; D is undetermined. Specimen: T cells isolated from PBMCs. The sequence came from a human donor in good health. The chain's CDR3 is CASSVAVGSYNEQFF. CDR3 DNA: TGTGCCAGCAGCGTAGCTGTCGGCTCCTACAATGAGCAGTTCTTC.